One sample yielded the 27 T cell receptor beta chains listed below, sequenced in a study of T cells in Graves' hyperthyroidism and ophthalmopathy. RNA transcripts provided the source from which TCR beta CDR3 regions were amplified. HTBI primers drove first-round RT-PCR of the TCR CDR3. In TCRdb, the multiplex PCR reads were re-called with MiXCR into one record per CDR3 protein. The sample has about 570,000 distinct CDR3 sequences; roughly 46% are singletons. The specimen sequenced was peripheral blood or thyroid tissue (not recorded which). The receptors were sampled from an adult woman with Graves' disease, either hyperthyroidism or ophthalmopathy (not recorded which).

This clonotype has a handful of counts. The chain has TRBV10-3 and TRBJ2-5; D gene ambiguous. In germline, CDR1 is ENHRY, CDR2 SYGVKD. The ends were cut back, 6 bases at V and 1 base at J, with 15 bases in the middle. The CDR3 has 15 amino acids. CDR3 bases: TGTGCCATCAGGGAGAGTCGTATGCCCCAAGAGACCCAGTACTTC. This sequence encodes CAIRESRMPQETQYF.

At least ten counts were recorded for this clonotype. The chain has TRBV2 and TRBJ1-1, with D uncertain. With 0 bases removed from V and 5 bases from J, the gap between germline ends came to 10 bases. The CDR3 is made up of 14 amino acids. CDR1 SNHLY and CDR2 FYNNEI come from the germline V gene. The CDR3 DNA reads as TGTGCCAGCAGTGAAGCGCCTATCGGGACTGAAGCTTTCTTT. As protein: CASSEAPIGTEAFF.

This clonotype has at least ten counts. V gene TRBV7-2 combines with J gene TRBJ1-2; maybe TRBD1 (5 bases). The ends were cut back, 1 base at V and 8 bases at J, with 11 bases in the middle. The CDR3 runs to 13 residues. The germline gives CDR1 SGHTA, CDR2 FQGNSA. CDR3 region: CASSLGQLRGYTF. The CDR3 DNA reads as TGTGCCAGCAGCTTAGGACAGCTTAGGGGCTACACCTTC.

The J gene is TRBJ1-1, the V gene TRBV7-9, with D possibly TRBD1 on 5 matching bases. Per the germline V gene, CDR1 is SEHNR and CDR2 is FQNEAQ (reference sequence). Between the trimmed V and J ends, which lost 5 bases and 8 bases, there was a span of 18 bases. The CDR3 spans 14 residues. CDR3: CASSMPGMGTEAFF. CDR3 nucleotides: TGTGCCAGCAGCATGCCAGGGATGGGAACGGAAGCTTTCTTT.

This clonotype was observed at least ten times. The rearrangement uses TRBV7-9 and TRBJ2-6, with TRBD2 identical over 9 bases. The CDR3 extends over 19 amino acids. After removal of 5 bases from V and 0 bases from J, the junction contained 11 bases not matched to a gene. CDR1 and CDR2 (germline): SEHNR, FQNEAQ (reference sequence). DNA of the CDR3: TGTGCCAGCAGCCCCAAAACTAGCGGGTCCTACTCTGGGGCCAACGTCCTGACTTTC. It translates to CASSPKTSGSYSGANVLTF.

This clonotype was seen a few times. The V gene is TRBV9, the J gene TRBJ1-2; D is possibly TRBD1 (6 bases). The CDR3 has 14 residues. Looked up from germline, CDR1 is SGDLS and CDR2 is YYNGEE. Trimming took off 9 bases at V and 4 bases at J, with 19 bases between the two ends. CDR3 DNA: TGTGCCATCCAGGAGGGGGTTAGAGGCTATGGCTACACCTTC. It codes for CAIQEGVRGYGYTF.

The rearrangement joins TRBV15 to TRBJ2-6; 12 nucleotides agree with TRBD1. The germline gives CDR1 LNHNV, CDR2 YYDKDF (reference sequence). Trimming took 6 bases from V and 3 from J; bases not matched to a gene: 3. The CDR3 contains 16 residues. In nucleotides, the CDR3 is TGTGCCACCAGTGGGACAGGGGGCGGTGGGGCCAACGTCCTGACTTTC. Residues: CATSGTGGGGANVLTF.

In this sample, this clonotype turned up many times. The V call is TRBV5-1, the J call TRBJ1-1; 8 bases fit TRBD1. Germline CDR1 and CDR2: SGHRS and YFSETQ. This CDR3 is 15 amino acids long. The V segment lost 4 bases and the J segment 4 bases; nucleotides outside the gene matches: 9. DNA of the CDR3: TGCGCCAGCAGCATATTCGACGGACAGGGCACTGAAGCTTTCTTT. Translation: CASSIFDGQGTEAFF.

Notes on this clonotype: A much larger clone lies one base from this, so it may be a read error. This CDR3 fails to terminate in the conserved phenylalanine or tryptophan, so it likely reflects a read error. The chain carries TRBV12-3 or TRBV12-4 and TRBJ2-2; TRBD2 aligns across 9 bases. CDR3 length: 15 amino acids. V was clipped by 7 bases and J by 5 bases; unmatched bases: 8. CDR3 coding DNA: TGTGCCAGCACCTCAATAGCGGGAGAGACCGGGGAGCTGTTTCTT. Translated: CASTSIAGETGELFL.

The chain is built from TRBV7-9 and TRBJ2-5; TRBD2 matches 8 bases. V was clipped by 3 bases and J by 4 bases; unmatched bases: 7. There are 15 residues in the CDR3. CDR1 SEHNR and CDR2 FQNEAQ come from the germline V gene (reference sequence). The CDR3 protein is CASSLSGSGSETQYF. The CDR3 DNA is TGTGCCAGCAGCTTGAGCGGGAGTGGGTCAGAGACCCAGTACTTC.

This clonotype occurred many times. This rearrangement joins TRBV6-1 to TRBJ1-6; 8 bases line up with TRBD1. This CDR3 has 13 amino acids. V trimming: 8 bases; J trimming: 8 bases; junction bases outside the gene matches: 5. Germline lookup yields CDR1 MNHNS and CDR2 SASEGT. CDR3 sequence: CASSDREDSPLHF. CDR3 in DNA: TGTGCCAGCTCGGACAGGGAGGATTCACCCCTCCACTTT.

The rearrangement uses TRBV6-5 and TRBJ1-1, with 9 bases matching TRBD1. The CDR3 sequence is 13 residues long. J lost 11 bases, V lost 4 bases, and 8 bases had no gene match. The germline gives CDR1 MNHEY, CDR2 SVGAGI. As DNA, the CDR3 is TGTGCCAGCAGTTCCCGGGACAGGGCGATCGCTTTCTTT. Translating it yields CASSSRDRAIAFF.

This chain connects TRBV2 to TRBJ2-3, with D perhaps TRBD2 (6 bases). V was trimmed by 0 bases and J by 4 bases, leaving 11 bases between them. The germline CDR1 and CDR2 sequences are SNHLY and FYNNEI. This CDR3 contains 15 residues. In nucleotides, the CDR3 is TGTGCCAGCAGTGAAGCCGGGAGAGGTGCAGATACGCAGTATTTT. As protein: CASSEAGRGADTQYF.

This clonotype has at least ten counts. The rearrangement joins TRBV9 to TRBJ2-7; 7 nucleotides line up with TRBD2. Losses at the gene ends were 3 bases for V and 6 bases for J; bases not matched to a gene: 12. The CDR3 is 15 amino acids. Germline-derived CDR1 and CDR2 are SGDLS and YYNGEE. The CDR3 DNA sequence: TGTGCCAGCAGCGCTAGCGGAAGAGATCCTGGCGAGCAGTACTTC. It translates to CASSASGRDPGEQYF.

V usage is TRBV2 and J usage is TRBJ1-3; D call uncertain. The CDR3 extends over 12 amino acids. Germline values: CDR1 SNHLY, CDR2 FYNNEI. V was shortened by 6 bases and J by 0 bases, with 3 bases between the two germline ends. The CDR3 nucleotides are TGTGCCAGCAGGATCTCTGGAAACACCATATATTTT. This sequence encodes CASRISGNTIYF.

This chain connects TRBV14 to TRBJ1-2, with D unresolved. V dropped 0 bases and J dropped 6 bases, with 11 bases sitting between them. The CDR3 has 14 amino acids. Per the germline V gene, CDR1 is SGHDN and CDR2 is FVKESK. The CDR3 region is CASSQELGLHGYTF. CDR3 nucleotides: TGTGCCAGCAGCCAAGAATTAGGACTTCATGGCTACACCTTC.

This clonotype was recorded at least ten times. The V call is TRBV13, the J call TRBJ2-7; possibly TRBD2 for D (5 bases). The germline gives CDR1 PRHDT, CDR2 FYEKMQ (reference sequence). Trimming left V 5 bases short and J 3 bases short, with 8 bases between. The CDR3 is 12 amino acids. DNA for the CDR3: TGTGCCAGCAGCCTGACTAACTACGAGCAGTACTTC. Encoded protein: CASSLTNYEQYF.

The gene calls are TRBV7-2 and TRBJ2-5; D is perhaps TRBD2 (5 bases). With 5 bases removed from V and 3 bases from J, the gap between germline ends came to 16 bases. Looked up from germline, CDR1 is SGHTA and CDR2 is FQGNSA. This CDR3 has 15 residues. The CDR3 region has the DNA TGTGCCAGCAGCCAAGAGGCCCGGGGAGAAGAGACCCAGTACTTC. Amino acids: CASSQEARGEETQYF.

Comment on this clonotype: Possible read error: a much larger clone is one base away. This sequence joins TRBV28 and TRBJ1-3; D remains ambiguous. The CDR3 has 12 residues. Per the germline V gene, CDR1 is MDHEN and CDR2 is SYDVKM. The CDR3 nucleotides read TGTGCCAGCAAGCAGTCGAGAAACACCACATATTTT. As protein: CASKQSRNTTYF.

Ten or more counts support this clonotype. V and J are TRBV7-3 and TRBJ2-5, with D tentatively TRBD2 (6 bases). The CDR3 runs 14 residues. V lost 4 bases and J lost 5, with 14 bases in between. Per the germline V gene, CDR1 is SGHTA and CDR2 is FQGTGA. CDR3 sequence reads: CASSYRLGGETQYF. The CDR3, as DNA: TGTGCCAGCAGCTACCGACTAGGAGGGGAGACCCAGTACTTC.

The chain uses TRBV28 and TRBJ2-7, with 11 positions matching TRBD2. The CDR3 contains 15 residues. V shed 7 bases and J 1 base; nucleotides not matched to a gene: 6. Germline-derived CDR1 and CDR2 are MDHEN and SYDVKM. For the CDR3, the DNA is TGTGCCAGCACCTCCGGGACTAGCGGATCCTACGAGCAGTACTTC. It codes for CASTSGTSGSYEQYF. Full variable domain (missing parts from reference TRBV28 and TRBJ2-7): DVKVTQSSRYLVKRTGEKVFLECVQDMDHENMFWYRQDPGLGLRLIYFSYDVKMKEKGDIPEGYSVSREKKERFSLILESASTNQTSMYLCASTSGTSGSYEQYFGPGTRLTVT.

This clonotype was picked up many times. This chain connects TRBV5-8 to TRBJ1-1, with TRBD1 identical over 11 bases. This CDR3 comprises 15 residues. Germline CDR1 is SGHTS and CDR2 is YDEGEE. V trimming: 2 bases; J trimming: 10 bases; junction bases outside the gene matches: 10. Here the CDR3 reads CASSFRTGGFEGAFF. In DNA, the CDR3 is TGTGCCAGCAGCTTCAGGACAGGGGGCTTCGAGGGAGCTTTCTTT. The full variable domain, rest sourced from reference TRBV5-8 and TRBJ1-1, is EAGVTQSPTHLIKTRGQQATLRCSPISGHTSVYWYQQALGLGLQFLLWYDEGEERNRGNFPPRFSGRQFPNYSSELNVNALELEDSALYLCASSFRTGGFEGAFFGQGTRLTVV.

This clonotype was counted at least ten times. V and J are TRBV20-1 and TRBJ1-2; D remains unclear. V was shortened by 5 bases and J by 9 bases, with 16 bases between the two germline ends. The length of the CDR3 is 12 residues. Looked up from germline, CDR1 is DFQATT and CDR2 is SNEGSKA (reference sequence). The CDR3 region is CSAAPLLDCYTF. The CDR3 DNA is TGCAGTGCTGCCCCCCTTTTGGATTGCTACACCTTC.

This clonotype was seen many times. The chain carries TRBV5-6 and TRBJ1-2; D is unresolved. Germline values: CDR1 SGHDT, CDR2 YYEEEE. Trimming removed 1 base at V and 0 bases at J, with 10 bases between. CDR3 length: 15 amino acids. The CDR3 nucleotides read TGTGCCAGCAGCTTGTGGGCCCTCACTAACTATGGCTACACCTTC. Translation: CASSLWALTNYGYTF.

Worth noting for this clonotype: A much larger clonotype is one base distant, so this may be a read error. V gene TRBV7-9 combines with J gene TRBJ2-7, with unresolved D. CDR1 is SEHNR and CDR2 is FQNEAQ in the germline V gene (reference sequence). The CDR3 runs 14 residues. CDR3 region: CASSLLNPSYKQYF. The DNA for the CDR3 is TGTGCCAGCAGCTTGCTAAACCCCTCCTACAAGCAGTACTTC.

This clonotype was seen many times. This rearrangement joins TRBV5-1 to TRBJ2-5; TRBD2 matches at 9 bases. The CDR3 spans 18 residues. The germline CDR1 and CDR2 sequences are SGHRS and YFSETQ. V lost 0 bases and J lost 2; bases outside the gene matches: 11. The chain's CDR3 is CASSLGAPGLAFQETQYF. CDR3 DNA sequence: TGCGCCAGCAGCTTGGGGGCGCCGGGACTAGCATTTCAAGAGACCCAGTACTTC.

V usage is TRBV24-1 and J usage is TRBJ2-7, with D possibly matching TRBD2 (5 bases). The CDR3 runs 15 residues. Trimming took 3 bases from V and 2 from J, leaving 13 bases between them. The V gene's germline CDR1 is KGHDR and CDR2 SFDVKD. This chain's CDR3 is CATSDGAAEAYEQYF. The DNA of the CDR3 is TGTGCCACCAGTGATGGAGCGGCAGAAGCCTACGAGCAGTACTTC.